One sample yielded the 15 T cell receptor beta chains listed below, sequenced in a study of OX40 agonist ivuxolimab in advanced cancers. Assay: immunoSEQ multiplex PCR; the TCRdb copy retains only in-frame clones and omits some. There are about 86,000 clones in the sample; roughly 85% occur only once, and approximately 1.5% lies in the top ten. The sequenced sample was CD4+ or CD8+ T cells sorted from blood, obtained in a trial of the OX40 agonist ivuxolimab. These TCRs come from an adult with an advanced solid tumor such as melanoma, head and neck, liver or kidney cancer.

V and J are TRBV6-6 and TRBJ2-2; 12 bases agree with TRBD2. Looked up from germline, CDR1 is MNHNY and CDR2 is SVGAGI (reference sequence). The CDR3 totals 16 residues. Trimming took 3 bases from V and 3 from J; bases not matched to a gene: 2. The CDR3 sequence: CASSYPSGRDTGELFF. DNA for the CDR3: TGTGCCAGCAGTTATCCTAGCGGGAGGGACACCGGGGAGCTGTTTTTT.

The DNA of the CDR3 is TGTGCCAGCGGCCGAAGGGAGGGCCGAGTTGAGCAGTTCTTC. It codes for CASGRREGRVEQFF. The V gene is TRBV2, the J gene TRBJ2-1, with 7 bases that match TRBD2. Unmatched junction bases numbered 13, after V lost 8 bases and J lost 9 bases. Germline V gene data show CDR1 as SNHLY and CDR2 as FYNNEI. The CDR3 runs 14 residues.

The rearrangement uses TRBV6-4 and TRBJ2-1; 10 bases map to TRBD2. This CDR3 comprises 16 residues. V dropped 3 bases and J dropped 7; count of bases not matched to a gene: 9. In germline, CDR1 is MRHNA, CDR2 SNTAGT. For the CDR3, the DNA is TGTGCCAGCAGTGATTATAAGCGGGAGGGCCGGAATGAGCAGTTCTTC. Its translation: CASSDYKREGRNEQFF.

On this clone: Other DNA sequences within the sample encode an identical CDR3. CDR3 DNA sequence: TGTGCCAGCTCTCGGACACAAAACACTGAAGCTTTCTTT. Translated, it gives CASSRTQNTEAFF. This sequence joins TRBV18 and TRBJ1-1, with a tentative D call TRBD1 (5 bases). The CDR3 sequence is 13 residues long. V shed 6 bases and J shed 2 bases, with 10 bases lying between them. The germline gives CDR1 KGHSH, CDR2 LQKENI.

The CDR3 nucleotides are TGTGCCAGCAGTTCTACCGGGACAACCTACGAGCAGTACTTC. It codes for CASSSTGTTYEQYF. The chain links TRBV28 to TRBJ2-7; weak D call: TRBD1 (6 bases). CDR1 and CDR2 from the germline V gene are MDHEN and SYDVKM. This CDR3 has 14 residues. V was cut by 4 bases and J by 2 bases, with 12 bases left in between.

The chain couples TRBV19 to TRBJ2-2; D possibly corresponds to TRBD2 (5 bases). The germline CDR1 and CDR2 sequences are LNHDA and SQIVND (reference sequence). The length of the CDR3 is 16 residues. Trimming stripped 4 bases from V and 4 bases from J, with 16 bases between. CDR3 sequence: CASSNRGRDGTGELFF. In DNA form, the CDR3 reads TGTGCCAGTAGTAATCGGGGTCGGGATGGCACCGGGGAGCTGTTTTTT.

V gene TRBV5-1 combines with J gene TRBJ2-7; D may be TRBD2 (6 bases). The CDR3 has 15 residues. Germline V CDR1 and CDR2: SGHRS, YFSETQ. V lost 2 bases to trimming and J lost 0 bases, with 12 bases between them. The CDR3 is CASSLGGGDSYEQYF. In DNA, the CDR3 is TGCGCCAGCAGCTTAGGCGGCGGGGACTCCTACGAGCAGTACTTC.

In its sample, this clone was seen once. The chain recombines TRBV30 with TRBJ2-7; no clear D. The germline V and J ends were trimmed by 0 bases and 2 bases, with 5 bases remaining between them. The germline V gene encodes CDR1 GTSNPN and CDR2 SVGIG (reference sequence). This CDR3 is built from 12 residues. CDR3 nucleotides: TGTGCCTGGAGTGTAACAGCCTACGAGCAGTACTTC. This translates into CAWSVTAYEQYF.

This clone was detected once. This chain links TRBV5-1 with TRBJ1-2; the match to TRBD1 covers 9 bases. Germline trimming cut 4 bases from V and 7 bases from J; bases unmatched to any gene: 5. CDR1 and CDR2 (germline): SGHRS, YFSETQ. This CDR3 comprises 13 residues. The CDR3: CASSPGQGSGYTF. In DNA form, the CDR3 reads TGCGCCAGCAGCCCGGGACAGGGAAGTGGCTACACCTTC.

The chain links TRBV6-1 to TRBJ1-2, with D perhaps matching TRBD1 (6 bases). CDR1 MNHNS and CDR2 SASEGT come from the germline V gene. The CDR3 contains 15 residues. V was clipped by 6 bases and J by 0 bases, with 14 bases between them. CDR3 coding DNA: TGTGCCAGCAGCTCAAGACGGACAGCTAACTATGGCTACACCTTC. Protein product: CASSSRRTANYGYTF.

This clone came up a few times. This chain uses TRBV2 with TRBJ2-7; D is possibly TRBD2 (5 bases). Between the trimmed V and J ends, which lost 10 bases and 4 bases, there was a span of 11 bases. In germline, CDR1 is SNHLY, CDR2 FYNNEI. The CDR3 is made up of 11 amino acids. CDR3 sequence: CAINRDYEQYF. CDR3 coding DNA: TGTGCCATTAACCGGGATTACGAGCAGTACTTC.

This clone was picked up one time. The chain joins TRBV9 to TRBJ1-1, with TRBD1 as a possible D gene (5 bases). Trimming removed 0 bases at V and 10 bases at J, with 13 bases between. The germline CDR1 and CDR2 sequences are SGDLS and YYNGEE. This CDR3 spans 13 amino acids. The CDR3 bases are TGTGCCAGCAGCGTAGCCATCAACACAGGAGCTTTCTTT. It translates to CASSVAINTGAFF.

The CDR3 nucleotides are TGTGCCAGCAGCCCAAGTTTGCAAAGGGCGAATGAAAAACTGTTTTTT. It yields the protein CASSPSLQRANEKLFF. The chain has TRBV5-4 and TRBJ1-4, with D hard to call. V dropped 4 bases and J dropped 5 bases, with 18 bases sitting between them. Germline V gene lookup returns CDR1 SGHNT and CDR2 YYREEE (reference sequence). This CDR3 comprises 16 residues.

The rearrangement joins TRBV5-1 to TRBJ1-1; unclear D gene. The germline gives CDR1 SGHRS, CDR2 YFSETQ. CDR3 length: 13 amino acids. Trimming left V 2 bases short and J 6 bases short, with 11 bases between. The CDR3 DNA reads as TGCGCCAGCAGCTTAGCATCTCGGGCTGAAGCTTTCTTT. It codes for CASSLASRAEAFF.

The sample holds a few counts of this clone. The CDR3 DNA reads TGCGCCAGCAGCTTGGGCGACAGGGGGTTCTCTGGAAACACCATATATTTT. This codes for CASSLGDRGFSGNTIYF. This chain links TRBV5-1 with TRBJ1-3; 9 bases are a match to TRBD1. The CDR3 is 17 amino acids. Germline values: CDR1 SGHRS, CDR2 YFSETQ. J lost 0 bases, V lost 0 bases, and 4 bases had no gene match. The full variable domain, in which reference TRBV5-1 and TRBJ1-3 provide the parts outside the CDR3, is KAGVTQTPRYLIKTRGQQVTLSCSPISGHRSVSWYQQTPGQGLQFLFEYFSETQRNKGNFPGRFSGRQFSNSRSEMNVSTLELGDSALYLCASSLGDRGFSGNTIYFGEGSWLTVV.